The 15 T cell receptor beta chains listed next were all sequenced from one sample in a study of CXCR3-negative and CXCR3-positive naive CD8 T cells. UMI-labeled 5' RACE TRB cDNA libraries were prepared from the cells. TCRdb reprocessed the 5' RACE reads, with one entry per CDR3 protein and no DNA. The sample table includes 6,000 to 7,500 distinct CDR3 sequences. The sample consisted of naive CXCR3- CD8+ T cells from blood. Subset given: CD45RO-CCR7+CD27+CD95- naive CD8+ T cells lacking CXCR3 (TNR3-). These TCRs come from a human donor in good health. Some clones in this sample may be carry-over from other donors' samples.

V usage is TRBV5-1 and J usage is TRBJ2-7. The CDR3 totals 15 residues. Germline V gene sequence: CDR1 SGHRS, CDR2 YFSETQ. CDR3 protein: CASSLGPGRSYEQYF.

The rearrangement joins TRBV5-1 to TRBJ2-2. Germline CDR1 reads SGHRS; CDR2 reads YFSETQ. The CDR3 is made up of 12 amino acids. The CDR3 here is CASMRSVGELFF. Filled out from reference TRBV5-1 and TRBJ2-2, the complete variable domain reads KAGVTQTPRYLIKTRGQQVTLSCSPISGHRSVSWYQQTPGQGLQFLFEYFSETQRNKGNFPGRFSGRQFSNSRSEMNVSTLELGDSALYLCASMRSVGELFFGEGSRLTVL.

The chain combines TRBV29-1 with TRBJ2-7. Germline-derived CDR1 and CDR2 are SQVTM and ANQGSEA. The CDR3 has 13 residues. CDR3 protein: CSVVSGSSYEQYF.

This chain joins TRBV13 and TRBJ2-1; the D call from TCRdb, TRBD2, cannot be confirmed without DNA. The length of the CDR3 is 15 residues. Germline V CDR1 and CDR2: PRHDT, FYEKMQ (reference sequence). CDR3 in amino acids: CASSLTGEGYNEQFF.

The V and J genes are TRBV3-1 and TRBJ2-7; the D call of TRBD2 rests on TCRdb alone, since no DNA is present to check it. Germline V CDR1 and CDR2: LGHDT, YNNKEL (reference sequence). There are 16 residues in the CDR3. The CDR3 is CASSQGDGGSSYEQYF.

Judged by frequency, this clonotype is medium-sized. The chain has TRBV5-6 and TRBJ2-1; no DNA is available, so the TRBD1 call from TCRdb remains unchecked. The CDR3 loop spans 13 amino acids. Germline lookup yields CDR1 SGHDT and CDR2 YYEEEE. The CDR3 protein is CASSGDKGGEQFF.

This clonotype is medium-sized by frequency. This chain joins TRBV19 and TRBJ2-7; TCRdb's D gene call, TRBD1, goes unchecked for lack of DNA. The CDR3 totals 14 residues. Germline assignment: CDR1 LNHDA and CDR2 SQIVND (reference sequence). The CDR3 spells CASSIVGESYEQYF.

Judged by frequency, this clonotype is medium-sized. The rearrangement joins TRBV5-1 to TRBJ2-7. The CDR3 loop spans 11 amino acids. Germline-derived CDR1 and CDR2 are SGHRS and YFSETQ. CDR3 sequence reads: CASGSSYEQYF. Full variable domain (remainder filled in from reference TRBV5-1 and TRBJ2-7): KAGVTQTPRYLIKTRGQQVTLSCSPISGHRSVSWYQQTPGQGLQFLFEYFSETQRNKGNFPGRFSGRQFSNSRSEMNVSTLELGDSALYLCASGSSYEQYFGPGTRLTVT.

The CDR3 sequence is CSADLGTLNTEAFF. This sequence joins TRBV29-1 and TRBJ1-1; TCRdb names TRBD1, which stays unverified in the absence of DNA. Germline CDR1 is SQVTM and CDR2 is ANQGSEA. The CDR3 is 14 amino acids.

The CDR3 region is CASSQEAGVNTEAFF. The rearrangement uses TRBV3-1 and TRBJ1-1; TCRdb designates TRBD1, a call that cannot be tested without DNA. This CDR3 comprises 15 residues. Germline V gene lookup returns CDR1 LGHDT and CDR2 YNNKEL (reference sequence). Together with reference TRBV3-1 and TRBJ1-1, the CDR3 gives the full variable domain: DTAVSQTPKYLVTQMGNDKSIKCEQNLGHDTMYWYKQDSKKFLKIMFSYNNKELIINETVPNRFSPKSPDKAHLNLHINSLELGDSAVYFCASSQEAGVNTEAFFGQGTRLTVV.

The chain recombines TRBV28 with TRBJ2-4; checking the TCRdb D call of TRBD1 is not possible without DNA. CDR3 length: 19 amino acids. Germline CDR1 is MDHEN and CDR2 is SYDVKM. CDR3: CASRQLGIGQLMAKNIQYF.

This clonotype is classed as medium-sized by frequency. The rearrangement uses TRBV29-1 and TRBJ1-2. This CDR3 is built from 14 residues. Germline V gene sequence: CDR1 SQVTM, CDR2 ANQGSEA. CDR3 sequence: CSVLDLKEDYGYTF.

The chain uses TRBV12-3 or TRBV12-4 and TRBJ2-5; TCRdb designates TRBD1, a call that cannot be tested without DNA. This CDR3 spans 14 amino acids. The CDR3 loop is CASRILSSPETQYF.

The genes are TRBV29-1 and TRBJ1-1. The germline gives CDR1 SQVTM, CDR2 ANQGSEA. The CDR3 contains 13 residues. The CDR3 here is CSVDIGVTTEAFF.

V is TRBV6-2 or TRBV6-3 and J is TRBJ2-1; no DNA is available, so the TRBD1 call from TCRdb remains unchecked. The CDR3 contains 14 residues. Germline CDR1 is MNHEY and CDR2 is SVGEGT. CDR3 sequence reads: CASSYEGARNEQFF.